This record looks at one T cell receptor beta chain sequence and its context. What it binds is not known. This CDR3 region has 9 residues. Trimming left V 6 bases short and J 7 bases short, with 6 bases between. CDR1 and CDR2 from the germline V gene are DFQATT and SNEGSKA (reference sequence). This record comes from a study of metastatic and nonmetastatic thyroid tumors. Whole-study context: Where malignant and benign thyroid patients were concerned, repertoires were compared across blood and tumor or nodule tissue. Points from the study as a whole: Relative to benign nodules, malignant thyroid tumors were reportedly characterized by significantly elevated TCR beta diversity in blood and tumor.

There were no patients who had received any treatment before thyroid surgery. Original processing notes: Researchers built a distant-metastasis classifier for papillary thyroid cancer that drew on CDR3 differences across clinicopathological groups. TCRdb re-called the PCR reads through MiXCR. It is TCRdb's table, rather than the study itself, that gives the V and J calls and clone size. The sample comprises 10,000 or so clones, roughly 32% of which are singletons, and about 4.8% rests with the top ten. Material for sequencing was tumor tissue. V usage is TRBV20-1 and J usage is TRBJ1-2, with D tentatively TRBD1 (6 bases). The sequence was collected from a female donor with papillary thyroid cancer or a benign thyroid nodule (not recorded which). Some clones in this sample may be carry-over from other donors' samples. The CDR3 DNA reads TGCAGTGCCAGGGGTGGCTACACCTTC. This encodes CSARGGYTF.